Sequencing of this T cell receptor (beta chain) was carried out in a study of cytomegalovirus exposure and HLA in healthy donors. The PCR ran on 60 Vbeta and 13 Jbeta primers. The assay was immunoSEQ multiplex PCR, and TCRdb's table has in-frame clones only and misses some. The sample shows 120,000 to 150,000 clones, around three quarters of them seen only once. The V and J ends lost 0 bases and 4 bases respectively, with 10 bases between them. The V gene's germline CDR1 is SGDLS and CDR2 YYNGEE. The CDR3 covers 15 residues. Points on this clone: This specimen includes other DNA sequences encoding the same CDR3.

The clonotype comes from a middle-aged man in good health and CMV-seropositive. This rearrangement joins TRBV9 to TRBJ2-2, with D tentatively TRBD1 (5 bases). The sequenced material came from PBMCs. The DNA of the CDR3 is TGTGCCAGCAGCGTAGCAGGGTTGGGCACCGGGGAGCTGTTTTTT. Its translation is CASSVAGLGTGELFF.